This TCR beta chain comes out of a study of cytomegalovirus exposure and HLA in healthy donors. Whole-study findings and limits: Accurate predictions that matched the HLA-A and HLA-B alleles of most subjects were reportedly made from TCR beta sequences. In a later analysis, a missense DCLRE1C variant was linked to TCR beta V- and J-gene trimming.

This clone was counted once. Its antigen is not known. A multiplex PCR was run with 60 Vbeta primers and 13 Jbeta primers. Data came from immunoSEQ multiplex PCR; TCRdb stores just in-frame clones and leaves some out. Counted here are about 110,000 clones, 70% occurring once; the ten biggest clones make up approximately 11%. The length of the CDR3 is 16 residues. The junction had 18 bases not matched to a gene; V was cut back by 11 bases and J by 7 bases. The specimen was PBMCs. The sequence derives from a man between 35 and 55 years old in good health and CMV-seropositive. The rearrangement links TRBV23-1 to TRBJ2-1; TRBD2 matches at 9 bases. TRBV23-1 is sorted into the ORF group, with uncertain function. In nucleotides, the CDR3 is TGCGCCGGGCCTCTTCTCGGCGGGAGGGCCGTGAATGAGCAGTTCTTC. Its translation: CAGPLLGGRAVNEQFF.